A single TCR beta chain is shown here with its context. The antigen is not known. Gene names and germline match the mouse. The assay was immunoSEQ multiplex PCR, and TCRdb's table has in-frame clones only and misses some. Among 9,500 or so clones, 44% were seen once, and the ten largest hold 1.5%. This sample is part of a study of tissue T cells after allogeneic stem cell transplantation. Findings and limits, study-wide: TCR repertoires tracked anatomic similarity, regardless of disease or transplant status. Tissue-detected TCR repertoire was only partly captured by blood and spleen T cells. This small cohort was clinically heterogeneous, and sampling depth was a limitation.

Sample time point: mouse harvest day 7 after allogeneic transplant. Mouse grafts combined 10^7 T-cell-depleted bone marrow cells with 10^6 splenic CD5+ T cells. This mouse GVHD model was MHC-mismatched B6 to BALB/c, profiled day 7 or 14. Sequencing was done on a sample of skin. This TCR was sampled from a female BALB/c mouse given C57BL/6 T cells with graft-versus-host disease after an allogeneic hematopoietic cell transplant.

The CDR3 reads CASSPGQANTEVFF. The covered CDR3 bases are TGTGCCAGCAGTCCGGGACAAGCAAACACAGAAGTCTTC. The chain uses TRBV26 and TRBJ1-1; maybe TRBD1 (6 bases). The missing CDR3 end, 1 residue past where the read stops, is filled in from the germline J gene. The CDR3 totals 14 residues. Trimming cost V 4 bases and J 0 bases, with 9 bases left between them. Germline CDR1 reads KGHPV; CDR2 reads FQNQEV (reference sequence).